This T cell receptor (beta chain) was retrieved from a study of blood T cell repertoires in COVID-19. Study details: T cells, B-cell-depleted T cells, or PBMCs supplied cDNA or gDNA.

Trimming stripped 1 base from V and 7 bases from J, with 22 bases between. The CDR3 contains 17 residues. Germline V gene sequence: CDR1 MGHDK, CDR2 SYGVNS. Residents of approximately 25 US areas, aged about 18 to 95 years, made up the participants. Assignment of participants to cohorts was predicated upon participant-reported clinical history. Cohort 3 donors were reported recovered after two negative PCRs, clearance, or symptom resolution. This clone has only a few counts. Profiling relied on immunoSEQ multiplex PCR, and the TCRdb table lists in-frame clones only, not all of them. The sample gives roughly 150,000 clones, approximately 80% of which show up once; roughly 6.2% is in the top ten.

This clonotype originated in a woman in her forties who had recovered from COVID-19. The rearrangement links TRBV25-1 to TRBJ1-2; D might be TRBD1 (5 bases). The specimen was PBMCs or T cells enriched from blood (not recorded which). This CDR3 reads CASSELGGTDMYGGYTF. In DNA, the CDR3 is TGTGCCAGCAGTGAATTAGGAGGGACTGATATGTATGGTGGCTACACCTTC.